A selection of T cell receptor beta chains follows, all from one sample in a study of monozygotic twins with inflammatory bowel disease. TCRdb re-called the 5' RACE reads and gives one entry per CDR3 protein, without DNA. The specimen's table records approximately 340,000 distinct CDR3 sequences. Source material: blood. Receptors originate from a human donor with ulcerative colitis or Crohn's disease, or a healthy co-twin of an affected twin (not recorded which). Both conserved end residues are part of each CDR3.

>TRBV28|TRBJ1-2
CASSFKGYTTNYGYTF
>TRBV5-1|TRBJ2-6
CASSLGGVAGANVLTF
>TRBV4-1|TRBJ2-7
CASSPAGQPYEQYF
>TRBV12-3/TRBV12-4|TRBJ2-7
CASSLGQGDEQYF
>TRBV5-6|TRBJ2-1
CASSLFNSGYEQFF
>TRBV12-3/TRBV12-4|TRBJ2-3
CASRLAGRTDTQYF
>TRBV4-1|TRBJ2-1
CASSQDRSAGVYNEQFF
>TRBV5-6|TRBJ2-1
CASSHLKSAGHEYNEQFF
>TRBV3-1|TRBJ2-1
CASSQDFSGGPGPNEQFF
>TRBV5-1|TRBJ2-5
CASSRVAEETQYF
>TRBV6-2/TRBV6-3|TRBJ2-5
CASSKIQTQYF
>TRBV6-5|TRBJ1-1
CASSYSGGLGAFF
>TRBV9|TRBJ2-3
CASSVKGDSTDTQYF
>TRBV20-1|TRBJ2-7
CSAIRGASSYEQYF
>TRBV7-6|TRBJ2-3
CASSPFVQRDSGDTQYF
>TRBV29-1|TRBJ2-1
CSVTSMGGNEQFF
>TRBV20-1|TRBJ1-1
CSASEQGLNTEAFF
>TRBV4-3|TRBJ2-3
CASSQDRLGTRGDTQYF
>TRBV5-1|TRBJ1-5
CASSLGTGPNPSNQPQHF
>TRBV5-1|TRBJ2-1
CASSLGFSYNEQFF
>TRBV2|TRBJ2-7
CASVRSYEQYF
>TRBV20-1|TRBJ2-1
CSARVFPPGDAQFF
>TRBV12-3/TRBV12-4|TRBJ2-3
CASRWGPSTDTQYF
>TRBV9|TRBJ2-3
CASSVGEGLAGDTQYF
>TRBV12-3/TRBV12-4|TRBJ1-4
CASRPPGQGSEKLFF
>TRBV6-1|TRBJ1-5
CASTADRGSNQPQHF
>TRBV5-4|TRBJ2-3
CASSLGGLSFQDTQYF
>TRBV4-1|TRBJ2-7
CASSQVGGDYEQYF
>TRBV28|TRBJ2-2
CASSWSRLGGSTGELFF
>TRBV28|TRBJ2-2
CASSYPLEREPTGELFF
>TRBV29-1|TRBJ2-1
CSVGPTGNEQFF
>TRBV4-3|TRBJ2-3
CASSLREGQGGTQYF
>TRBV27|TRBJ1-2
CASSYRQGYGYTF
>TRBV20-1|TRBJ2-3
CSARDLQAGTDTQYF
>TRBV7-3|TRBJ2-7
CASSPNDRPLYEQYF
>TRBV12-3/TRBV12-4|TRBJ2-1
CASSPVSYNEQFF
>TRBV5-4|TRBJ2-5
CASSSSGGGGTQYF
>TRBV7-2|TRBJ2-1
CASSETSGTGFQFF
>TRBV3-1|TRBJ1-5
CASSQDYHPAHQPQHF
>TRBV29-1|TRBJ2-1
CSVGTPFLDEQFF
>TRBV20-1|TRBJ1-1
CSARVVGGAGSRTEAFF
>TRBV20-1|TRBJ2-5
CSARDPTPRTQYF
>TRBV7-3|TRBJ2-1
CASRTGQAHNEQFF
>TRBV7-6|TRBJ2-7
CASSLAASGSSYEQYF
>TRBV7-2|TRBJ2-1
CASSLARGLAGSREQFF
>TRBV4-1|TRBJ2-1
CASSQDKTVGNHEQFF
>TRBV7-9|TRBJ1-6
CASSHGQAIPPLHF
>TRBV9|TRBJ1-1
CASSAHTAGPNTEAFF
>TRBV12-3/TRBV12-4|TRBJ2-3
CASSFTSGGRDTQYF
>TRBV7-9|TRBJ2-1
CASSLDAGSYNEQFF
>TRBV18|TRBJ2-7
CASSPKRRAYEQYF
>TRBV7-2|TRBJ2-7
CASSFLRTGLYEQYF
>TRBV12-3/TRBV12-4|TRBJ1-2
CASTQVGGYTF
>TRBV4-2|TRBJ1-2
CASSRGQGLYGYTF
>TRBV7-3|TRBJ1-1
CASREGMNTEAFF
>TRBV12-3/TRBV12-4|TRBJ2-1
CASSLSPRDYNEQFF
>TRBV7-2|TRBJ1-1
CASSSRSGEGTEAFF